This T cell receptor (beta chain) stems from a study of CD4 T cells in relation to SARS-CoV-2 and coronaviruses (dated by TCRdb to 2020 to 2022). In the study overall: In the ViraFEST assay, PBMCs were grown with antigen for about ten days, and TCR beta CDR3s were then sequenced to identify antigen-specific clonal expansions. The Adaptive Biotechnologies TCR-sequencing kit was used for samples from three pre-COVID donors and for the naive versus memory experiments, whereas the other data were Illumina-based. An HIV-1 Nef peptide pool or a culture without peptide was used as the negative reference condition. Using patient-derived lymphoblastoid cell lines, the shared crossreactive spike epitopes were mapped to their HLA restriction. At the level of individual TCR clonotypes, the study evaluated whether memory CD4+ T cells crossreact between the spike proteins of SARS-CoV-2 and those of common cold coronaviruses. A different TCR-beta assay, based on Illumina, was used to sequence expansion assays from other donors in the study. Study-level results and caveats: Roughly 64% of donors had memory CD4+ clonotypes that crossrecognized SARS-CoV-2 and at least one common cold coronavirus spike. Significantly weaker SARS-CoV-2-driven expansion was shown by crossreactive clones than by monoreactive clones, consistent with antigenic imprinting. Small numbers of patients and of tested TCRs limited the study. Crossreactivity analysis was centred on spike protein, so crossreactivity against other viral proteins was not assessed. Pre-pandemic and post-infection samples were not both contributed by any donor, so tracing of the source of pre-existing responses was limited.

Points on this clone: Its antigen remains undetermined. No much larger clonotype is one base removed from it; base qualities were not supplied.

The CDR3, cysteine through phenylalanine, is 12 amino acids long. Only CDR3 DNA is held: 36 bases, read in frame from base 1. V is reduced by 2 bases and J by 4 bases, leaving a spacing of 8 bases between them. Reading the germline V gene (reference sequence) gives CDR1 GTSNPN and CDR2 SVGIG. CD4+ T cells from unexposed donors were collected before the COVID-19 pandemic (2011-2018). After approximately eleven days of culture, CD4+ T cells were isolated with the EasySep CD4+ T cell isolation kit. As cell numbers permitted, CD4+ T cells from unexposed donors were tested for reactivity to SARS-CoV-2 S and N and to four common cold coronavirus spike pools. Each well received millions of PBMCs, cultured in IMDM supplemented with about 5% human AB serum and roughly 10 IU/ml IL-2. Half of the culture medium was replaced with fresh IL-2-containing medium on days 3 and 7. Triplicate replicate wells were generally used for each peptide culture condition. The leukapheresis product for the unexposed donors was obtained through commercial purchase. Ficoll-Paque PLUS gradient centrifugation was used to isolate PBMCs from leukapheresis product or whole blood. PBMCs were either used fresh in the expansion assay or cryopreserved at -140 degrees C. The QIAamp Micro DNA Kit was used to extract genomic DNA from the CD4+ T cells.

The protocol used for the library was the immunoSEQ multiplex PCR assay. The authors' pipeline ran thus. During preprocessing, nonproductive sequences were removed, as were CDR3s that did not start with C, did not end with F or W, or were shorter than 7 amino acids. Antigen-specific clonotypes were called with the MANAFEST web app on the basis of expansion relative to the reference and to other culture wells. A clone was considered positive if the clone showed significant expansion compared with the reference culture in 2 of 3 replicate wells at an FDR below 0.05. Positive clones also required significant expansion versus all other tandem wells and an odds ratio above 5. CDR3 homology was quantified as pairwise Levenshtein distance, calculated with the stringdist R package after three terminal residues were trimmed from each end. Here the immuneACCESS table is served through TCRdb, limited to in-frame sequences with V and J called. Missing clones are a known gap in these copies; in checked studies unresolved V genes cover under half, and the rest lacks a known reason. V, J and clone size were drawn from that table, and D and trimming were deduced from the DNA. In this sample the table shows about 19,000 clones, approximately 80% of which occur a single time. The top ten hold about 15% of the sample.

This TCR came from a human donor in good health. Recombination connected TRBV30 to TRBJ2-5, with an unclear D gene assignment. The sample taken for sequencing was CD4+ T cells from PBMCs, cultured in vitro. The nucleotide sequence is given as TGTGCCTGGAGTCGAATTTTAGAGACCCAGTACTTC. It translates to CAWSRILETQYF.